The following is a T cell receptor (beta chain) sequence with its context. Its antigen is still unknown. The input lacks base qualities; no much larger clone sits a single base away. The library came from the immunoSEQ multiplex PCR assay. For most patients, high-throughput TCR-beta CDR3 sequencing of genomic DNA was performed by Adaptive Biotechnologies. The original methods were these. TCR sequencing data were retrieved from Adaptive's ImmunoSEQ software for about 17 patients, whereas a few other patients were processed with MiXCR and VDJtools. Because the origin of CDR3 nucleotide sequences shared between donor and recipient could not be assigned, those sequences were removed. To be classed as alloreactive, a clone needed at least 2-fold expansion over unstimulated cells and a minimum CFSE-low frequency of 0.002% (template counts) or 0.001% (read counts). Clones detected in sequenced pre-transplant spleen, lymph node, or MLR CFSE-low populations of the donor or recipient were defined as mappable. The cumulative frequency of alloreactive clones was calculated as a percentage of all sequences, weighted by copy number. TCRdb mirrors the immuneACCESS table, restricted to in-frame sequences. Some clones are absent from its copies; in checked studies, under half trace to an unresolved V gene, and the reason for the others is unknown. The DNA was the basis for D and trimming; V, J and clone size are from that table. The sample includes about 23,000 clones, with roughly nine tenths observed a single time. Of the sample, roughly 1.9% falls within the top ten clones.

Blood samples were collected up to 4 times in the first month after transplant and then at least monthly when available. The CDR1 and CDR2 encoded by the germline V gene are MNHNS and SASEGT. The CDR3 runs 13 residues from the cysteine to the phenylalanine. Solely the CDR3 DNA is kept, with 39 bases framed from the first base. V is cut by 6 bases and J by 1 base, and the space between the germline ends is 7 bases. The data stem from a study of graft-versus-host responses after intestinal transplantation (dated by TCRdb to the early 2020s). Regarding the complete study: Multivisceral, liver-intestinal, or isolated intestinal transplants were received by the recipients. Every recipient was given anti-thymocyte globulin induction, then maintenance tacrolimus and steroids for 3 to 4 years. After intestinal transplantation, graft-versus-host and host-versus-graft alloreactive T cell clones were followed in the graft, circulation and bone marrow using bulk TCR-beta CDR3 sequencing. Alloreactive clones were identified by sequencing pre-transplant mixed lymphocyte reaction products and comparing these products with unstimulated pre-transplant donor and recipient T cells. Of the roughly 24 intestinal transplant recipients enrolled in the cohort, one of whom was a retransplant, a few patients without pretransplant specimens were excluded. A peak of at least 4% donor T cells among recipient peripheral blood mononuclear cells was the definition used for donor T cell macrochimerism. Rather than being sequenced by the commercial service, samples from three later patients were sequenced in-house on an Illumina MiSeq and processed with MiXCR. What the research found in general, with its limitations: In the allografts of patients with donor T cell macrochimerism, GvH to HvG T cell clonal ratios were high. Early after transplant, declines in HvG clones were associated with peak levels of circulating GvH clones. GvH clones turned up in recipient bone marrow, with some appearing earlier in ileal mucosa or blood, a pattern consistent with an intestinal mucosal origin. The relatively low number and heterogeneity of intestinal transplant patients limited the conclusions.

The receptor was derived from a human patient who received an intestinal transplant, so some T cells may come from the graft donor. This specimen was PBMCs, taken 39 to 40 days after intestinal transplant. The receptor chain draws on TRBV6-1 and TRBJ2-4, with the identity of the D gene unclear. This receptor carries the CDR3 CASRGCAKNIQYF. In nucleotide form, the sequence is TGTGCCAGCAGGGGGTGTGCCAAAAACATTCAGTACTTC.